The rows below give T cell receptor beta chains drawn from one sample of a study of blood T cell repertoires in COVID-19. Clones were read by immunoSEQ multiplex PCR, and TCRdb kept only the in-frame ones, dropping some. The top ten hold 3% to 4.5% of the sample, which has about 350,000 clones, roughly 90% seen once. The source material was peripheral blood. The receptors were sampled from an older woman with COVID-19, enrolled during active disease. CDR3s include the opening cysteine and the closing phenylalanine or tryptophan. D genes are given only for firm matches. Clone size is stated in some rows and not others, as once, few, many or a class when expanded.

d_gene: NA; abundance: NA; j_gene: TRBJ1-1; v_gene: TRBV27; CDR3aa: CASSLGWGDTEAFF; CDR3nt: TGTGCCAGCAGTTTGGGTTGGGGAGACACTGAAGCTTTCTTT
d_gene: NA; abundance: NA; j_gene: TRBJ2-3; v_gene: TRBV4-1; CDR3aa: CASSQDGRVIDTQYF; CDR3nt: TGCGCCAGCAGCCAAGATGGCAGGGTTATAGATACGCAGTATTTT
d_gene: NA; abundance: NA; j_gene: TRBJ1-1; v_gene: TRBV28; CDR3aa: CASSFPAGWNTEAFF; CDR3nt: TGTGCCAGCAGTTTCCCGGCGGGGTGGAACACTGAAGCTTTCTTT
d_gene: NA; abundance: NA; j_gene: TRBJ1-5; v_gene: TRBV4-1; CDR3aa: CASSLEPGGQPQHF; CDR3nt: TGCGCCAGCAGCCTTGAGCCTGGAGGGCAGCCCCAGCATTTT
d_gene: NA; abundance: NA; j_gene: TRBJ2-4; v_gene: TRBV5-1; CDR3aa: CASSLDTRGKNIQYF; CDR3nt: TGCGCCAGCAGCTTGGACACCCGGGGAAAAAACATTCAGTACTTC
d_gene: TRBD1; abundance: NA; j_gene: TRBJ1-6; v_gene: TRBV19; CDR3aa: CASTAGQYNSPLHF; CDR3nt: TGTGCCAGTACCGCGGGACAGTATAATTCACCCCTCCACTTT
d_gene: NA; abundance: NA; j_gene: TRBJ2-2; v_gene: TRBV19; CDR3aa: CASSIATGELFF; CDR3nt: TGTGCCAGTAGTATCGCGACCGGGGAGCTGTTTTTT
d_gene: TRBD1; abundance: NA; j_gene: TRBJ1-2; v_gene: TRBV2; CDR3aa: CASSEEGQGSYGYTF; CDR3nt: TGTGCCAGCAGTGAAGAGGGACAGGGGTCATATGGCTACACCTTC
d_gene: TRBD1; abundance: NA; j_gene: TRBJ2-5; v_gene: TRBV5-1; CDR3aa: CASSPPIGTGGETQYF; CDR3nt: TGCGCCAGCAGCCCCCCAATTGGGACAGGGGGGGAGACCCAGTACTTC
d_gene: NA; abundance: once; j_gene: TRBJ2-5; v_gene: TRBV23-1; CDR3aa: CASSHPKRETQYF; CDR3nt: TGCGCCAGCAGTCACCCGAAGCGGGAGACCCAGTACTTC
d_gene: NA; abundance: NA; j_gene: TRBJ1-1; v_gene: TRBV7-2; CDR3aa: CASSPNYGNTEAFF; CDR3nt: TGTGCCAGCAGCCCGAACTACGGGAACACTGAAGCTTTCTTT
d_gene: NA; abundance: NA; j_gene: TRBJ2-7; v_gene: TRBV14; CDR3aa: CASSKTGIEQYF; CDR3nt: TGTGCCAGCAGCAAGACAGGTATCGAGCAGTACTTC
d_gene: NA; abundance: NA; j_gene: TRBJ1-3; v_gene: TRBV11-2; CDR3aa: CASSSYAVTASGNTIYF; CDR3nt: TGTGCCAGCAGCTCCTACGCCGTGACAGCTTCTGGAAACACCATATATTTT
d_gene: NA; abundance: NA; j_gene: TRBJ1-6; v_gene: TRBV5-4; CDR3aa: CASSSWMSGSYNSPLHF; CDR3nt: TGTGCCAGCAGCTCTTGGATGAGCGGATCATATAATTCACCCCTCCACTTT
d_gene: NA; abundance: NA; j_gene: TRBJ1-1; v_gene: TRBV19; CDR3aa: CASFPGRLNTEAFF; CDR3nt: TGTGCCAGTTTTCCTGGCAGGTTGAACACTGAAGCTTTCTTT
d_gene: TRBD2; abundance: NA; j_gene: TRBJ2-1; v_gene: TRBV5-1; CDR3aa: CASSRGLAGGFSYNEQFF; CDR3nt: TGCGCCAGCAGCAGGGGACTAGCGGGGGGGTTTTCCTACAATGAGCAGTTCTTC
d_gene: NA; abundance: NA; j_gene: TRBJ1-4; v_gene: TRBV18; CDR3aa: CASSPPSGGSNEKLFF; CDR3nt: TGTGCCAGCTCACCACCGTCGGGGGGGTCTAATGAAAAACTGTTTTTT
d_gene: NA; abundance: NA; j_gene: TRBJ1-1; v_gene: TRBV6-1; CDR3aa: CASSEPLGSTEAFF; CDR3nt: TGTGCCAGCAGTGAACCCCTCGGGAGTACTGAAGCTTTCTTT
d_gene: NA; abundance: once; j_gene: TRBJ1-1; v_gene: TRBV9; CDR3aa: CASSVGPGQNTEAFF; CDR3nt: TGTGCCAGCAGCGTAGGCCCAGGGCAGAACACTGAAGCTTTCTTT
d_gene: NA; abundance: NA; j_gene: TRBJ2-3; v_gene: TRBV3-1/TRBV3-2; CDR3aa: CASSPQGGGQGTQYF; CDR3nt: TGTGCCAGCAGCCCACAGGGGGGGGGCCAGGGCACGCAGTATTTT
d_gene: NA; abundance: once; j_gene: TRBJ1-5; v_gene: TRBV10-3; CDR3aa: CATRQELSNQPQHF; CDR3nt: TGTGCCACCAGACAGGAACTTAGCAATCAGCCCCAGCATTTT
d_gene: TRBD1; abundance: NA; j_gene: TRBJ1-2; v_gene: TRBV10-2; CDR3aa: CASSRDSNYGYTF; CDR3nt: TGCGCCAGCAGCAGGGACAGCAACTATGGCTACACCTTC
d_gene: NA; abundance: NA; j_gene: TRBJ2-3; v_gene: TRBV6-5; CDR3aa: CASSYRGAADTQYF; CDR3nt: TGTGCCAGCAGTTACCGGGGGGCCGCAGATACGCAGTATTTT
d_gene: TRBD2; abundance: NA; j_gene: TRBJ2-1; v_gene: TRBV9; CDR3aa: CASSVGSGGIVYNEQFF; CDR3nt: TGTGCCAGCAGCGTAGGGAGCGGGGGGATTGTTTACAATGAGCAGTTCTTC
d_gene: TRBD2; abundance: NA; j_gene: TRBJ2-2; v_gene: TRBV9; CDR3aa: CASSELAGGLGGELFF; CDR3nt: TGTGCCAGCAGCGAACTGGCGGGGGGGCTAGGCGGGGAGCTGTTTTTT
d_gene: NA; abundance: once; j_gene: TRBJ1-5; v_gene: TRBV19; CDR3aa: CASSIVTGNSNQPQHF; CDR3nt: TGTGCCAGTAGTATAGTTACAGGAAATAGCAATCAGCCCCAGCATTTT
d_gene: NA; abundance: NA; j_gene: TRBJ2-2; v_gene: TRBV27; CDR3aa: CASRRDRKNTGELFF; CDR3nt: TGTGCCTCGCGACGCGACAGGAAAAACACCGGGGAGCTGTTTTTT
d_gene: TRBD2; abundance: NA; j_gene: TRBJ2-3; v_gene: TRBV11-1; CDR3aa: CASSVRGGDTQYF; CDR3nt: TGTGCCAGCAGCGTGCGGGGAGGGGATACGCAGTATTTT
d_gene: NA; abundance: NA; j_gene: TRBJ2-5; v_gene: TRBV4-1; CDR3aa: CASSQDAYSSTQYF; CDR3nt: TGCGCCAGCAGCCAAGATGCGTACTCATCGACCCAGTACTTC
d_gene: NA; abundance: NA; j_gene: TRBJ1-2; v_gene: TRBV6-5; CDR3aa: CASKRGTGNYGYTF; CDR3nt: TGTGCCAGCAAGAGAGGGACTGGCAACTATGGCTACACCTTC
d_gene: TRBD1; abundance: NA; j_gene: TRBJ1-1; v_gene: TRBV30; CDR3aa: CAWSSQGGTEAFF; CDR3nt: TGTGCCTGGAGTTCTCAGGGGGGTACTGAAGCTTTCTTT
d_gene: TRBD1; abundance: few; j_gene: TRBJ1-2; v_gene: TRBV5-1; CDR3aa: CASSSYGTGYGYTF; CDR3nt: TGCGCCAGCAGCTCTTACGGGACAGGGTATGGCTACACCTTC
d_gene: TRBD2; abundance: NA; j_gene: TRBJ2-3; v_gene: TRBV10-1; CDR3aa: CASSEGGSGGGNTQYF; CDR3nt: TGCGCCAGCAGTGAAGGGGGTAGCGGGGGAGGGAATACGCAGTATTTT
d_gene: NA; abundance: once; j_gene: TRBJ2-3; v_gene: TRBV4-1; CDR3aa: CASSQPSRDTQYF; CDR3nt: TGCGCCAGCAGCCAACCCAGCAGGGATACGCAGTATTTT
d_gene: TRBD1; abundance: NA; j_gene: TRBJ2-2; v_gene: TRBV18; CDR3aa: CASSPQGTGGTGELFF; CDR3nt: TGTGCCAGCTCACCACAAGGGACAGGGGGAACCGGGGAGCTGTTTTTT
d_gene: TRBD2; abundance: NA; j_gene: TRBJ2-1; v_gene: TRBV5-1; CDR3aa: CASSLWGGGYPNNEQFF; CDR3nt: TGCGCCAGCAGCTTATGGGGCGGGGGGTACCCTAACAATGAGCAGTTCTTC
d_gene: TRBD1; abundance: NA; j_gene: TRBJ1-2; v_gene: TRBV19; CDR3aa: CASSIQLMGRDRVDGYTF; CDR3nt: TGTGCCAGTAGTATCCAGCTCATGGGCCGGGACAGGGTGGATGGCTACACCTTC
d_gene: NA; abundance: once; j_gene: TRBJ1-2; v_gene: TRBV2; CDR3aa: CASSIQGGLIGYGYTF; CDR3nt: TGTGCCAGCAGTATACAGGGCGGACTTATTGGCTATGGCTACACCTTC
d_gene: TRBD1; abundance: NA; j_gene: TRBJ1-5; v_gene: TRBV19; CDR3aa: CASADRVRNQPQHF; CDR3nt: TGTGCCAGTGCTGACAGGGTCCGCAATCAGCCCCAGCATTTT
d_gene: NA; abundance: NA; j_gene: TRBJ2-1; v_gene: TRBV9; CDR3aa: CASSVGRASSYNEQFF; CDR3nt: TGTGCCAGCAGCGTAGGCAGGGCAAGCTCCTACAATGAGCAGTTCTTC
d_gene: NA; abundance: NA; j_gene: TRBJ2-7; v_gene: TRBV6-1; CDR3aa: CASSEALLIGHLYF; CDR3nt: TGTGCCAGCAGTGAAGCGCTTCTTATCGGACACCTGTACTTC
d_gene: TRBD1; abundance: NA; j_gene: TRBJ2-1; v_gene: TRBV5-6; CDR3aa: CASGPFGTGDNEQFF; CDR3nt: TGTGCCAGCGGACCCTTCGGGACAGGGGATAATGAGCAGTTCTTC